This passage covers 18 T cell receptor beta chains from one sample sequenced in a study of cytomegalovirus exposure and HLA in healthy donors. Primers: 60 Vbeta forward and 13 Jbeta reverse. Sequenced by immunoSEQ multiplex PCR; TCRdb stores in-frame clones only, minus some. The sample has 120,000 to 150,000 clones, 73% seen once. The sequencing input was PBMCs. The receptors stem from a woman aged 40-49 years in good health and CMV-seronegative.

This clone has just a few counts. V usage is TRBV7-9 and J usage is TRBJ2-1, with D perhaps TRBD1 (6 bases). V gave up 5 bases and J gave up 2 bases, with 13 bases separating them. Germline V gene lookup returns CDR1 SEHNR and CDR2 FQNEAQ (reference sequence). The CDR3 length is 15 residues. The CDR3 here is CASSDYRAPYNEQFF. CDR3 DNA: TGTGCCAGCAGCGACTACAGGGCCCCCTACAATGAGCAGTTCTTC.

The chain recombines TRBV6-5 with TRBJ1-3; possible D gene TRBD1, 5 bases. CDR1 MNHEY and CDR2 SVGAGI come from the germline V gene. This CDR3 region has 13 residues. With 2 bases removed from V and 4 bases from J, the gap between germline ends came to 6 bases. The CDR3 spells CASSYGGGNTIYF. The CDR3 coding sequence is TGTGCCAGCAGTTACGGGGGGGGAAACACCATATATTTT.

V is TRBV5-6 and J is TRBJ2-3; 13 nucleotides line up with TRBD2. J lost 2 bases, V lost 6 bases, and 12 bases had no gene match. Germline assignment: CDR1 SGHDT and CDR2 YYEEEE. This CDR3 is built from 18 residues. In DNA, the CDR3 is TGTGCCAGCACCCTACCCGGGACTAGCGGGGTATACACAGATACGCAGTATTTT. Amino acid sequence: CASTLPGTSGVYTDTQYF.

There are a few counts of this clone. The J gene is TRBJ1-2, the V gene TRBV6-6; no clear D. CDR3 length: 12 residues. CDR1 and CDR2 (germline): MNHNY, SVGAGI (reference sequence). The V end lost 6 bases, the J end lost 4 bases, and 9 bases lay between the germline ends. CDR3 bases: TGTGCCAGCAGCCCCCCAGGCTATGGCTACACCTTC. This encodes CASSPPGYGYTF.

A word on this clone: Other nucleotide sequences from this sample produce the same CDR3. The rearrangement uses TRBV29-1 and TRBJ1-2; D may be TRBD1 (6 bases). The CDR3 has 13 amino acids. V dropped 4 bases and J dropped 3 bases, with 12 bases sitting between them. Germline assignment: CDR1 SQVTM and CDR2 ANQGSEA. CDR3 in amino acids: CSVGGGPDYGYTF. The CDR3 DNA sequence: TGCAGCGTTGGGGGGGGGCCTGACTATGGCTACACCTTC.

The chain joins TRBV28 to TRBJ1-2; tentative D call: TRBD1 (5 bases). Between the trimmed V and J ends, which lost 2 bases and 2 bases, there was a span of 9 bases. Germline assignment: CDR1 MDHEN and CDR2 SYDVKM. The CDR3 runs to 14 residues. The CDR3: CASSLINRNYGYTF. CDR3 nucleotides: TGTGCCAGCAGTTTAATTAACAGGAACTATGGCTACACCTTC.

The rearrangement uses TRBV5-4 and TRBJ2-2; 11 nucleotides line up with TRBD1. Germline values: CDR1 SGHNT, CDR2 YYREEE (reference sequence). The CDR3 totals 15 residues. The V gene end was trimmed by 3 bases and the J gene end by 6 bases; junction bases not matched to a gene: 4. CDR3: CASSSDRGRAGELFF. The CDR3 DNA sequence: TGTGCCAGCAGCTCGGACAGGGGGCGCGCCGGGGAGCTGTTTTTT.

The chain links TRBV11-2 to TRBJ1-6, with D maybe TRBD1 (5 bases). Germline CDR1 reads SGHAT; CDR2 reads FQNNGV. Deletions cut 4 bases from V and 6 bases from J, with 13 bases between. This CDR3 comprises 15 residues. The CDR3 sequence: CASSSWGRVNSPLHF. CDR3 nucleotides: TGTGCCAGCAGCTCCTGGGGCAGGGTTAATTCACCCCTCCACTTT.

A few counts support this clone. The chain employs TRBV9 and TRBJ2-4, with TRBD2 identical over 8 bases. V lost 0 bases, J lost 7 bases, and 3 bases stayed unmatched. Germline CDR1 and CDR2: SGDLS and YYNGEE. CDR3 size: 14 residues. CDR3 in DNA: TGTGCCAGCAGCGTAGGGACTAGCCAGAACATTCAGTACTTC. Its protein is CASSVGTSQNIQYF.

This clone was seen only a few times. The V gene is TRBV6-5, the J gene TRBJ2-1, with 7 bases lining up with TRBD2. The CDR3 runs to 11 residues. Germline CDR1 MNHEY, CDR2 SVGAGI. The ends lost 8 bases at V and 10 bases at J; junction bases unmatched: 5. CDR3 residues: CASGGEGEQFF. In DNA, the CDR3 is TGTGCCAGCGGAGGGGAGGGGGAGCAGTTCTTC.

The chain uses TRBV2 and TRBJ2-7; 8 positions match TRBD1. Germline-derived CDR1 and CDR2 are SNHLY and FYNNEI. The ends lost 4 bases at V and 4 bases at J; junction bases unmatched: 21. The CDR3 covers 19 residues. As DNA, the CDR3 is TGTGCCAGCAGTGCTGGGGGCCAGGGGGCGCTGAGGTTGGGGTACGAGCAGTACTTC. Protein: CASSAGGQGALRLGYEQYF.

This chain links TRBV5-5 with TRBJ1-1; unclear D gene. The germline V gene encodes CDR1 SGHKS and CDR2 YYEKEE (reference sequence). Trimming removed 0 bases from V and 1 base from J, with 7 bases in between. The CDR3 sequence is 14 residues long. CDR3 loop: CASSLAGGNTEAFF. CDR3 DNA sequence: TGTGCCAGCAGCTTGGCCGGAGGGAACACTGAAGCTTTCTTT.

V gene TRBV14 combines with J gene TRBJ2-3, with TRBD2 matching over 8 bases. Germline CDR1 is SGHDN and CDR2 is FVKESK. This CDR3 contains 17 residues. With V trimmed by 0 bases and J by 1 base, 6 bases remained unmatched. In DNA form, the CDR3 reads TGTGCCAGCAGCCAAGATCCAGCGGGGGTGGGCACAGATACGCAGTATTTT. It codes for CASSQDPAGVGTDTQYF.

This clone was found a few times. The J gene is TRBJ1-6, the V gene TRBV28; D remains ambiguous. Trimming took off 6 bases at V and 13 bases at J, with 10 bases between the two ends. Germline V gives CDR1 MDHEN, CDR2 SYDVKM. The CDR3 covers 11 residues. The CDR3 region has the DNA TGTGCCAGCAGAACCCTCGGTCCCCTCCACTTT. Residues: CASRTLGPLHF.

This sequence joins TRBV19 and TRBJ1-4; 11 positions agree with TRBD1. Germline loops: CDR1 LNHDA, CDR2 SQIVND (reference sequence). V lost 5 bases, J lost 5 bases, and 10 bases stayed unmatched. The length of the CDR3 is 17 residues. Written as DNA, the CDR3 is TGTGCCAGTAGTCCTCTCCGGACAGGGGGCCCGAATGAAAAACTGTTTTTT. It specifies CASSPLRTGGPNEKLFF.

The chain carries TRBV6-5 and TRBJ2-5, with a possible D match to TRBD2 (6 bases). The DNA end is a closer match to TRBJ2-7, so the J assignment may be wrong. The germline V gene has CDR1 MNHEY and CDR2 SVGAGI. The CDR3 sequence is 14 residues long. CDR3 in amino acids: CASSPGGSSYEQYF. DNA for the CDR3: TGTGCCAGCAGTCCTGGGGGGAGCTCCTACGAGCAGTACTTC.

In this sample, this clone turned up a few times. V usage is TRBV18 and J usage is TRBJ1-2; perhaps TRBD1 as D (6 bases). V was clipped by 3 bases and J by 7 bases, with 21 bases between them. The CDR3 has 16 amino acids. Germline V CDR1 and CDR2: KGHSH, LQKENI. DNA of the CDR3: TGTGCCAGCTCACCTCCTTTGACGAAACAGGGTTTTGGCTACACCTTC. This gives the protein CASSPPLTKQGFGYTF. Drawing the rest from reference TRBV18 and TRBJ1-2, the complete variable domain is NAGVMQNPRHLVRRRGQEARLRCSPMKGHSHVYWYRQLPEEGLKFMVYLQKENIIDESGMPKERFSAEFPKEGPSILRIQQVVRGDSAAYFCASSPPLTKQGFGYTFGSGTRLTVV.

The chain employs TRBV12-5 and TRBJ2-7; maybe TRBD1 (6 bases). The CDR3 contains 15 residues. Looked up from germline, CDR1 is LGHNT and CDR2 is FRNRAP. V was trimmed by 6 bases and J by 5 bases, leaving 20 bases between them. The CDR3 DNA follows: TGTGCTAGTGGCCTCCTAACAGGGCGCGACAACGAGCAGTACTTC. Translated, it gives CASGLLTGRDNEQYF.